This T cell receptor (beta chain) was documented in a study of cytomegalovirus exposure and HLA in healthy donors. About this clone: Its antigen is currently unknown.

Study outcomes and limitations: The investigators catalogued 150 or so TCR beta chains as cytomegalovirus-associated.

The germline V gene has CDR1 SGHVS and CDR2 FQNEAQ. The trim removed 5 bases at V and 9 bases at J, leaving 9 bases unmatched. The CDR3 is 15 amino acids. Researchers ran the PCR with 60 Vbeta and 13 Jbeta primers. TCRdb's copy holds only in-frame clones and misses some; the assay was immunoSEQ multiplex PCR. The sample lists roughly 130,000 clones, around 80% occurring once. Sequenced sample: PBMCs. The clonotype was recovered from a woman aged 18-29 years in good health and CMV-seropositive. The chain has TRBV7-8 and TRBJ2-1; TRBD2 matches 11 bases. This CDR3 is CASSQIAGGPSEQFF. The CDR3 region has the DNA TGTGCCAGCAGCCAGATAGCGGGGGGGCCGAGTGAGCAGTTCTTC.